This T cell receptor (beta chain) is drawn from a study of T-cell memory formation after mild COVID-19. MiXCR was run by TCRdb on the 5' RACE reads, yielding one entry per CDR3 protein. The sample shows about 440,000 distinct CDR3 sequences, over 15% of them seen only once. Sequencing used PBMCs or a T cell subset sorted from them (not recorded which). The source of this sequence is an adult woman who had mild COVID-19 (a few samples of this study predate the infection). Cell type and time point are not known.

The DNA for the CDR3 is TGTGCCAGCAGCCAAGCCGGGGGTAGTCAAGAGACCCAGTACTTC. Its protein product is CASSQAGGSQETQYF. The chain recombines TRBV14 with TRBJ2-5; possibly TRBD2 for D (6 bases). Germline V gene data show CDR1 as SGHDN and CDR2 as FVKESK. CDR3 length: 15 residues. The V end was cut by 1 base, the J end by 2 bases, with 11 bases between.